This T cell receptor (beta chain) was sequenced during a study of T-cell reconstitution after alpha-beta-depleted transplantation in children. Germline CDR1 is KGHDR and CDR2 is SFDVKD. This CDR3 is 15 amino acids long. A library of TCRbeta sequences, prepared with unique molecular identifiers, was generated. TCRdb used MiXCR to reprocess the PCR reads, holding one entry per CDR3 protein. The repertoire has 500,000 or so distinct CDR3 sequences, 30% to 35% of them found once; the top ten carry 2.4%. The specimen was PBMCs from the stem cell graft donor, collected from the stem cell graft. This TCR was sampled from a human donor who donated a stem cell graft to a child with aplastic anemia. The V gene is TRBV24-1, the J gene TRBJ2-1; tentatively, D is TRBD1 (5 bases). The CDR3 DNA reads TGTGCGGCCAGTGTACTGCAGGGATTGACAAATGAGCAGTTCTTC. Translation gives CAASVLQGLTNEQFF.